This entry describes one TCR beta chain. This specimen belongs to a study of blood T cell repertoires in COVID-19. Turning to the study itself: Sources were T cells, B-cell-depleted T cells, or PBMCs; the material itself was cDNA or gDNA.

CDR3 length: 12 amino acids. V was shortened by 4 bases and J by 5 bases, with 8 bases between the two germline ends. Followed over time, Seattle patients had been enrolled while infection was active. Profiled with immunoSEQ multiplex PCR; TCRdb holds only in-frame clones, not every one. Of almost 65,000 clones in the sample, approximately 85% were seen once. This chain joins TRBV12-3 or TRBV12-4 and TRBJ1-2; no clear D gene. The sequenced material came from peripheral blood. This TCR derives from a woman in her sixties with COVID-19, enrolled during active disease. CDR3 sequence (DNA): TGTGCCAGCAGTTCCCAGTTGTATGGCTACACCTTC. Translated, it gives CASSSQLYGYTF.